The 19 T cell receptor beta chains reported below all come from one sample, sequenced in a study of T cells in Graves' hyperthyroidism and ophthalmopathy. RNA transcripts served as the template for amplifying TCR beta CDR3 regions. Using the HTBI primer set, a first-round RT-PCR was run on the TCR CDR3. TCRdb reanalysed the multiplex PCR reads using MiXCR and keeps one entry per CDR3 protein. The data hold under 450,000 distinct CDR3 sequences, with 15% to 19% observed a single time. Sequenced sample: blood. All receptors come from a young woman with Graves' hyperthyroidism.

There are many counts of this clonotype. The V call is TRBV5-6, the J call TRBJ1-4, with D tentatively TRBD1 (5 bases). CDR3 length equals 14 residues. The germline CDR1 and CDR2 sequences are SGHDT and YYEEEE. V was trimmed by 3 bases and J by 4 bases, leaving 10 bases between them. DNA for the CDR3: TGTGCCAGCAGCTGGGGACGAGATAATGAAAAACTGTTTTTT. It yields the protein CASSWGRDNEKLFF. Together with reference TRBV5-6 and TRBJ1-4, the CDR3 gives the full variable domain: DAGVTQSPTHLIKTRGQQVTLRCSPKSGHDTVSWYQQALGQGPQFIFQYYEEEERQRGNFPDRFSGHQFPNYSSELNVNALLLGDSALYLCASSWGRDNEKLFFGSGTQLSVL.

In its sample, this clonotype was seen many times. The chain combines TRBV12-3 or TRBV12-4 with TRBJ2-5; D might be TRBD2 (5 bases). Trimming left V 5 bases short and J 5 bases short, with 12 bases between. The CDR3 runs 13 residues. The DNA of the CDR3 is TGTGCCAGCAGTCACTACGGAGGCGAGACCCAGTACTTC. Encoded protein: CASSHYGGETQYF.

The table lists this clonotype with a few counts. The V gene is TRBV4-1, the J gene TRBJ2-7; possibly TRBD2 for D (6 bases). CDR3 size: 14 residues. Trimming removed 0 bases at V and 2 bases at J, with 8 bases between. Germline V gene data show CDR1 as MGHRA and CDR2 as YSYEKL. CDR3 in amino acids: CASSQDGGAYEQYF. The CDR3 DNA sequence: TGCGCCAGCAGCCAAGATGGCGGGGCCTACGAGCAGTACTTC.

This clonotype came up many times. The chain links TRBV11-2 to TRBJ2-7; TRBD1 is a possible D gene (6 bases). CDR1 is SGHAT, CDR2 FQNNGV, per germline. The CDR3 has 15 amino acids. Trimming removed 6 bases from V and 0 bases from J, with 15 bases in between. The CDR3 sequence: CASRVWTAPSYEQYF. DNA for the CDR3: TGTGCCAGCAGGGTATGGACAGCCCCCTCCTACGAGCAGTACTTC.

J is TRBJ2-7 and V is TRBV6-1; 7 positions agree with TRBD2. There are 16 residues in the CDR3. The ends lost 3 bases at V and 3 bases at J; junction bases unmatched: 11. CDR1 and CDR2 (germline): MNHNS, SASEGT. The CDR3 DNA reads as TGTGCCAGCAGTGATCTAGCGCGGGGGAGCGGCTACGAGCAGTACTTC. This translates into CASSDLARGSGYEQYF.

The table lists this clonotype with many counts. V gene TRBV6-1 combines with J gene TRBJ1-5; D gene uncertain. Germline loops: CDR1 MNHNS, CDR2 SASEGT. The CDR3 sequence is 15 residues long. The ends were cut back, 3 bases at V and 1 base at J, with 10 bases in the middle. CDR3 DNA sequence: TGTGCCAGCAGTGATGCTGAACGGAGCAATCAGCCCCAGCATTTT. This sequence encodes CASSDAERSNQPQHF.

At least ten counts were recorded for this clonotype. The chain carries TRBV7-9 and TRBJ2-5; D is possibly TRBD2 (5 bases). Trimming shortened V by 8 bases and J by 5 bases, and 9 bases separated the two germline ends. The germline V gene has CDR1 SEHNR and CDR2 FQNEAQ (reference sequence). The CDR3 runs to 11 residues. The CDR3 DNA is TGTGCCAGCGGGAGTTATGAGACCCAGTACTTC. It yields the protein CASGSYETQYF.

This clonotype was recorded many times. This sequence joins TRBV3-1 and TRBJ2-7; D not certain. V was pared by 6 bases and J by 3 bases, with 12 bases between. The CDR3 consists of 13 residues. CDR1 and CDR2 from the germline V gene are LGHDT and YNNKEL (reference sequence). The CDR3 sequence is CASSNFGGYEQYF. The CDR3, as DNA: TGTGCCAGCAGTAACTTTGGTGGCTACGAGCAGTACTTC.

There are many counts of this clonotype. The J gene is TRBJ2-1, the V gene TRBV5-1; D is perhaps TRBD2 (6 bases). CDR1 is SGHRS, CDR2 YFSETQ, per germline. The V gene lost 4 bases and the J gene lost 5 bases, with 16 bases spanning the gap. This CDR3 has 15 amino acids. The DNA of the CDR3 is TGCGCCAGCAGCCTCGTCCCGGGGGAAGACAATGAGCAGTTCTTC. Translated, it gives CASSLVPGEDNEQFF.

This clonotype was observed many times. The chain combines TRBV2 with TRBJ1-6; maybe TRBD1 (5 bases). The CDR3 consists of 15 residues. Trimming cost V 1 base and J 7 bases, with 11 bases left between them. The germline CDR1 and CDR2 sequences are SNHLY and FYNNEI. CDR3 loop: CASSEGDPGNSPLHF. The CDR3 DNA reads TGTGCCAGCAGTGAAGGGGACCCCGGGAATTCACCCCTCCACTTT.

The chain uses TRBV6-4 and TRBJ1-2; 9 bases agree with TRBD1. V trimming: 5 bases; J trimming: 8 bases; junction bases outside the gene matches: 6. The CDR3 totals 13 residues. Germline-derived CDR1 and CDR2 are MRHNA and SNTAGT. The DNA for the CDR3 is TGTGCCAGCAGTACGGACAGGGGTGGCGGCTACACCTTC. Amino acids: CASSTDRGGGYTF.

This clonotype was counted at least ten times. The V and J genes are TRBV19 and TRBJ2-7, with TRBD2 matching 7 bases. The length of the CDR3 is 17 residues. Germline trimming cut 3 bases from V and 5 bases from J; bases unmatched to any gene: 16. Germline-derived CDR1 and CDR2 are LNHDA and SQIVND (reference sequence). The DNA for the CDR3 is TGTGCCAGTAGTATCAAGCGGGGAGGGATAACCTACCACGAGCAGTACTTC. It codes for CASSIKRGGITYHEQYF.

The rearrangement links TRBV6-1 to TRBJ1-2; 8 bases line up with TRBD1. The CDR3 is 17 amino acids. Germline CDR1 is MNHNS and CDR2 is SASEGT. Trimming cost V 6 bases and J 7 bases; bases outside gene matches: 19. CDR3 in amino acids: CASSHPFSGQGRRGYTF. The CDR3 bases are TGTGCCAGCAGCCACCCATTTTCCGGACAGGGAAGACGTGGCTACACCTTC.

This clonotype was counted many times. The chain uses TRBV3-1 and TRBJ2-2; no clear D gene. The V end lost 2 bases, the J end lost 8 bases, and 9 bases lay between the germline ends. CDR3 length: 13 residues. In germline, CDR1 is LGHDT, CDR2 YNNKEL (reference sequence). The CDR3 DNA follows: TGTGCCAGCAGCCAATTTTTCTCGGGGGAGCTGTTTTTT. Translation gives CASSQFFSGELFF.

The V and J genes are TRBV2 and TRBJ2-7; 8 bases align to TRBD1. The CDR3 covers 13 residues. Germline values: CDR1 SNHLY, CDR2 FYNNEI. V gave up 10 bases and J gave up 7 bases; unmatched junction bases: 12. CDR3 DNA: TGTGCCACCGTCGGACAGGGCGGTCGGGAGCAGTACTTC. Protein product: CATVGQGGREQYF.

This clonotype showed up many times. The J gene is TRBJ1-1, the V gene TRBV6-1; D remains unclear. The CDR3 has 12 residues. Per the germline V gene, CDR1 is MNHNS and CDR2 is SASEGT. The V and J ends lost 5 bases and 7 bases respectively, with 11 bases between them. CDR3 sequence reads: CASSFGSREAFF. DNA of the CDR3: TGTGCCAGCAGTTTCGGAAGTCGTGAAGCTTTCTTT.

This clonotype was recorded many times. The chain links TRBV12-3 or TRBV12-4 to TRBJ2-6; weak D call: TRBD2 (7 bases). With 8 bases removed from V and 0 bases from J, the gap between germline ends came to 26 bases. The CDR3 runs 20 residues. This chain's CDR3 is CASGPSAGALSSSGANVLTF. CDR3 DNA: TGTGCCAGCGGACCTTCGGCGGGGGCCCTCTCCAGCTCTGGGGCCAACGTCCTGACTTTC.

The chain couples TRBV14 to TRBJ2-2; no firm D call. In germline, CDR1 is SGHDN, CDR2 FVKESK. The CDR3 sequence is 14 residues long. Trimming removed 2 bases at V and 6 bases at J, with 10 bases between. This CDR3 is CASSQFAGAGELFF. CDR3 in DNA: TGTGCCAGCAGCCAATTCGCTGGCGCCGGGGAGCTGTTTTTT.

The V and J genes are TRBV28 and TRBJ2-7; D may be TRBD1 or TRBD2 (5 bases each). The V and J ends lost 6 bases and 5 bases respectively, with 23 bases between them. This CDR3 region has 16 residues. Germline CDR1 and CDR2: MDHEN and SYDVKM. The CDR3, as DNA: TGTGCCAGCAGGGACACCGGGACGGTGTTTTCCCACGAGCAGTACTTC. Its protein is CASRDTGTVFSHEQYF.